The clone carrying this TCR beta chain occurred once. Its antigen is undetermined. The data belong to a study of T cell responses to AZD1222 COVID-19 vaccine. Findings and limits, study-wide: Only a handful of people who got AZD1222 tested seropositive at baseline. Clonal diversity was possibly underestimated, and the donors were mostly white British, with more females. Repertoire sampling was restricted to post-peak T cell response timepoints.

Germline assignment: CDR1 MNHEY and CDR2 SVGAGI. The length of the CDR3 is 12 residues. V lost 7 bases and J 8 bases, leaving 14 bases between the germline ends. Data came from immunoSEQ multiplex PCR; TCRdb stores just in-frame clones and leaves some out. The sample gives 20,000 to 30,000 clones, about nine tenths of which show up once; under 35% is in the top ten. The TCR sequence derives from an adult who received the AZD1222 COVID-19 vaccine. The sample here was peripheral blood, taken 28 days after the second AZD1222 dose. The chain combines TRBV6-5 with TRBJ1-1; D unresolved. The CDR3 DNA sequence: TGTGCCAGCATTCTTCGACCGAGCGAAGCTTTCTTT. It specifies CASILRPSEAFF.